This T cell receptor (beta chain) was captured in a study of T cells after yellow fever vaccination (dated by TCRdb to the late 2010s). Context from the whole study: The SMART-Seq v4 Ultra Low Input RNA kit was used to prepare libraries from fractions with low cell numbers. To track T-cell clones before and after primary and booster YFV17D yellow fever vaccination, bulk TCR alpha and beta repertoires were sequenced longitudinally. Blood was drawn at multiple timepoints before and after primary and secondary immunization, with bulk PBMC replicates and cell subsets isolated. The cohort comprised two healthy male donors, one aged 18 to 29 and one aged 30 to 39 years. Beyond this particular receptor, the publication reports: Computational filtering was required because FACS-sorted repertoires could contain abundant contaminating clonotypes from the bulk population. Only a couple of donors were included in the study, so the extent to which the findings can be generalized is limited. Compared with the primary T-cell response, the secondary T-cell response was weaker but faster, peaking on day 5 rather than day 15. After the booster, most clones that had expanded after primary vaccination were detected again (over 95% of CD4 and about 88% of CD8), suggesting broad maintenance of memory. A small share of clonotypes occurred in both CD4 and CD8 compartments, likely arising from convergent recombination.

Sequencing was carried out with an Illumina NovaSeq 6000. Synthesis of TCR cDNA relied on 5'RACE template switching, a step that introduced a universal primer site along with unique molecular identifiers. Priming for cDNA synthesis came from both the TCR alpha and TCR beta constant segments. Libraries were amplified in two PCR steps, with sample barcodes and sequencing adapters added in the second step. Sequencing of libraries was done on Illumina HiSeq 2500 (2x100 bp) or NovaSeq (2x150 bp). For the original study's pipeline: MIGEC handled demultiplexing of reads and collapsing into UMI consensus sequences, while MiXCR performed V(D)J alignment. Vaccine-responding clonotypes were identified with edgeR using replicate PBMC samples, with FDR below 0.01 and a log2 fold change above 5 up to day 15 being required. Bulk clonotypes were assigned CD4 or CD8 identity according to which sequenced CD4 or CD8 repertoire held them at higher abundance. TCRdb itself trimmed the public reads at Q25 with fastp, ran MiXCR and retained productive beta chains. CDR3 protein duplicates are merged, each entry listing the most common genes and DNA. The V and J calls were determined by TCRdb, not by the authors. The sample contains a few hundred thousand distinct CDR3 sequences, roughly 3% of them found a single time. Around 3.3% of the sample rests with the top ten.

Looking up the germline V gene (reference sequence) yields CDR1 SSHAT and CDR2 FNYEAQ. Its CDR3 holds 10 amino acids, cysteine through phenylalanine. The entry retains the CDR3 DNA only, 30 bases that are in frame from base 1. The V end loses 9 bases and the J end loses 8 bases, and a stretch of 10 bases separates them. As concerns this clonotype: The antigen this receptor binds is unknown. The input lacks base qualities; no much larger clone sits a single base away.

The label giving this sample's treatment or condition can be read as: live attenuated yellow fever vaccine strain. A standard Ficoll-Paque protocol was used to isolate PBMCs from peripheral blood. Dynabeads CD4 and CD8 positive selection kits were used to isolate CD4 and CD8 T-cell fractions. TriZol was used to extract RNA from bulk PBMCs, from CD4 and CD8 fractions, and from dextramer-positive and dextramer-negative fractions. The sequence was collected from a man between 18 and 29 years old who received the YFV17D yellow fever vaccine. The material sequenced was CD4+ T cells sorted from PBMCs, taken 10 days after the yellow fever booster vaccination. The sequence links TRBV7-7 to TRBJ1-2; too little of a D gene remains to name it. The sequence in DNA is TGTGCCAGGACGCCTTGCGGCTACACCTTC. It encodes CARTPCGYTF. Full variable domain (CDR3 extended with the reference TRBV7-7 and TRBJ1-2 proteins): GAGVSQSPRYKVTKRGQDVTLRCDPISSHATLYWYQQALGQGPEFLTYFNYEAQPDKSGLPSDRFSAERPEGSISTLTIQRTEQRDSAMYRCARTPCGYTFGSGTRLTVV.